One sample yielded the 20 T cell receptor beta chains listed below, sequenced in a study of beta chain features in type 1 diabetes. The study reverse transcribed the entire isolated RNA, so it sequenced expressed TCRB transcripts. The table came from immunoSEQ multiplex PCR; TCRdb's copy has only in-frame clones and leaves some out. The repertoire holds around 200,000 clones, with 10% to 15% as singletons. The sequenced sample consisted of central memory CD4+ T cells from blood. The receptors come from a woman aged 18-29 years in good health.

The rearrangement uses TRBV13 and TRBJ2-3; 13 positions agree with TRBD2. V shed 2 bases and J 0 bases; nucleotides not matched to a gene: 14. Germline V gives CDR1 PRHDT, CDR2 FYEKMQ (reference sequence). The CDR3 runs 21 residues. The CDR3 DNA is TGTGCCAGCAGCTTAACACCCGGACTAGCGGGAGTTTCCGCTAGCACAGATACGCAGTATTTT. It is translated as CASSLTPGLAGVSASTDTQYF.

On this clone: Other DNA sequences within the sample encode an identical CDR3. The V gene is TRBV5-1, the J gene TRBJ2-7, with unresolved D. V shed 1 base and J shed 0 bases, with 8 bases lying between them. The CDR3 runs 14 residues. Germline CDR1 reads SGHRS; CDR2 reads YFSETQ. CDR3 in DNA: TGCGCCAGCAGCTTGAACAGTGGCTCCTACGAGCAGTACTTC. The encoded protein is CASSLNSGSYEQYF.

This clone has only a few counts. The sample holds other DNA sequences that translate to the same CDR3. J is TRBJ2-3 and V is TRBV5-1; a weak D match, TRBD2 (5 bases). The CDR3 spans 13 residues. The germline CDR1 and CDR2 sequences are SGHRS and YFSETQ. V lost 0 bases to trimming and J lost 4 bases, with 6 bases between them. This CDR3 reads CASSLDSADTQYF. The CDR3 DNA follows: TGCGCCAGCAGCTTGGATAGCGCAGATACGCAGTATTTT.

This clone was seen a few times. The chain carries TRBV28 and TRBJ1-4; 7 bases align to TRBD1. V trimming: 10 bases; J trimming: 8 bases; junction bases outside the gene matches: 10. The CDR3 has 13 residues. Germline V gives CDR1 MDHEN, CDR2 SYDVKM. This CDR3 is CATFDRVHEKLFF. The DNA of the CDR3 is TGTGCCACCTTCGACAGGGTACACGAAAAACTGTTTTTT.

The genes are TRBV5-1 and TRBJ2-4, with 9 bases matching TRBD2. Looked up from germline, CDR1 is SGHRS and CDR2 is YFSETQ. Losses at the gene ends were 3 bases for V and 10 bases for J; bases not matched to a gene: 14. The CDR3 is 16 amino acids. The DNA for the CDR3 is TGCGCCAGCAGCTCAGACGCAGCGGGAGGCCTTGAAATTCAGTACTTC. It translates to CASSSDAAGGLEIQYF.

The chain couples TRBV7-9 to TRBJ1-4, with a possible D match to TRBD1 (5 bases). Germline-derived CDR1 and CDR2 are SEHNR and FQNEAQ (reference sequence). CDR3 length: 14 residues. V was cut by 1 base and J by 8 bases, with 11 bases left in between. In nucleotides, the CDR3 is TGTGCCAGCAGCTTAGGGCAGGGAACAGAAAAACTGTTTTTT. The encoded protein is CASSLGQGTEKLFF.

The table lists this clone with a few counts. J is TRBJ2-2 and V is TRBV2; D unresolved. Germline V gene lookup returns CDR1 SNHLY and CDR2 FYNNEI. The CDR3 contains 9 residues. The CDR3 reads CPNTGELFF. The CDR3 coding sequence is TGTCCAAACACCGGGGAGCTGTTTTTT.

CDR3 region: CASSHRTAPWETEAFF. CDR3 sequence (DNA): TGTGCCAGCAGCCATAGGACAGCCCCCTGGGAGACTGAAGCTTTCTTT. The V call is TRBV14, the J call TRBJ1-1; maybe TRBD1 (6 bases). Germline V CDR1 and CDR2: SGHDN, FVKESK. Trimming pared 3 bases from V and 5 bases from J, leaving 19 bases between. CDR3 length: 16 amino acids.

The rearrangement links TRBV7-2 to TRBJ2-3, with a possible D match to TRBD2 (5 bases). V was pared by 7 bases and J by 2 bases, with 13 bases between. Germline CDR1 and CDR2: SGHTA and FQGNSA. The CDR3 runs to 14 residues. The CDR3 DNA sequence: TGTGCCAGCATCAACAGCGGACCCACAGATACGCAGTATTTT. Protein: CASINSGPTDTQYF.

This clone was seen only a few times. V and J are TRBV5-1 and TRBJ2-1; 7 bases align to TRBD1. V lost 6 bases to trimming and J lost 2 bases; unmatched junction nucleotides: 8. The V gene's germline CDR1 is SGHRS and CDR2 YFSETQ. CDR3 length equals 15 residues. CDR3 in DNA: TGCGCCAGCATCTCAGGGGACAGTACCTACAATGAGCAGTTCTTC. Translating gives CASISGDSTYNEQFF.

The chain links TRBV7-8 to TRBJ2-3, with TRBD2 matching over 10 bases. Unmatched junction bases numbered 11, after V lost 1 base and J lost 4 bases. CDR3 length: 18 amino acids. Germline CDR1 reads SGHVS; CDR2 reads FQNEAQ. CDR3 amino acids: CASSLGANSGRTPDTQYF. In nucleotides, the CDR3 is TGTGCCAGCAGCTTAGGCGCGAATAGCGGGAGGACCCCAGATACGCAGTATTTT.

V usage is TRBV18 and J usage is TRBJ1-5; 9 bases agree with TRBD1. J gave up 6 bases and V 10 bases, and 10 bases lay outside the gene matches. Germline assignment: CDR1 KGHSH and CDR2 LQKENI. The CDR3 has 14 amino acids. The CDR3, as DNA: TGTGCCACCAAGGGACAGGGAGTAAGTCAGCCCCAGCATTTT. Amino acids: CATKGQGVSQPQHF.

This rearrangement joins TRBV20-1 to TRBJ2-1; D gene uncertain. CDR1 and CDR2 from the germline V gene are DFQATT and SNEGSKA (reference sequence). Deletions cut 2 bases from V and 8 bases from J, with 7 bases between. This CDR3 is built from 11 residues. CDR3 DNA sequence: TGCAGTGCTAGATCCCAGTATGAGCAGTTCTTC. Its protein product is CSARSQYEQFF.

This clone has a handful of counts. The chain links TRBV9 to TRBJ2-5; 16 positions match TRBD2. The J segment lost 4 bases and the V segment lost 3 bases, leaving 6 bases of the junction unmatched. The V gene's germline CDR1 is SGDLS and CDR2 YYNGEE. There are 17 residues in the CDR3. The CDR3 region is CASSAGLAGGVRETQYF. For the CDR3, the DNA is TGTGCCAGCAGCGCGGGACTAGCGGGAGGGGTCCGAGAGACCCAGTACTTC.

Only a few counts were recorded for this clone. V usage is TRBV18 and J usage is TRBJ1-1, with 9 nucleotides matching TRBD1. V shed 2 bases and J 4 bases; nucleotides not matched to a gene: 8. In germline, CDR1 is KGHSH, CDR2 LQKENI. The CDR3 runs to 16 residues. As DNA, the CDR3 is TGTGCCAGCTCACCAAGGACAGGGGTAGGAGCCACTGAAGCTTTCTTT. Translated, it gives CASSPRTGVGATEAFF.

The chain couples TRBV7-2 to TRBJ2-5, with a possible D match to TRBD2 (5 bases). Germline CDR1 is SGHTA and CDR2 is FQGNSA. The ends were cut back, 3 bases at V and 1 base at J, with 6 bases in the middle. This CDR3 contains 13 residues. DNA of the CDR3: TGTGCCAGCAGCTTCAGCGGCCAAGAGACCCAGTACTTC. Its protein product is CASSFSGQETQYF.

This clone has just one count. The J gene is TRBJ1-2, the V gene TRBV11-2; no firm D call. Per the germline V gene, CDR1 is SGHAT and CDR2 is FQNNGV. V lost 3 bases to trimming and J lost 4 bases, with 9 bases between them. The CDR3 loop spans 13 amino acids. The CDR3 bases are TGTGCCAGCAGCTTCACAGTATTCTATGGCTACACCTTC. Translated, it gives CASSFTVFYGYTF.

This clone has a handful of counts. The chain recombines TRBV5-1 with TRBJ2-2, with D unresolved. Germline V CDR1 and CDR2: SGHRS, YFSETQ. The CDR3 is 13 residues long. V was cut by 4 bases and J by 1 base, with 5 bases left in between. CDR3 nucleotides: TGCGCCAGCAGCCCTCGGAACACCGGGGAGCTGTTTTTT. It translates to CASSPRNTGELFF.

This chain joins TRBV30 and TRBJ2-7, with TRBD1 matching 7 bases. V lost 4 bases to trimming and J lost 3 bases; unmatched junction nucleotides: 9. This CDR3 has 14 residues. CDR1 and CDR2 (germline): GTSNPN, SVGIG (reference sequence). The CDR3 here is CAWTQDRWDYEQYF. In DNA, the CDR3 is TGTGCCTGGACCCAGGACAGGTGGGACTACGAGCAGTACTTC.

A few counts support this clone. The gene calls are TRBV7-2 and TRBJ2-1; D remains ambiguous. Trimming removed 3 bases at V and 6 bases at J, with 15 bases between. Germline-derived CDR1 and CDR2 are SGHTA and FQGNSA. The CDR3 is made up of 15 amino acids. For the CDR3, the DNA is TGTGCCAGCAGCTTTAAAGAGATGTCTGGCAATGAGCAGTTCTTC. Protein sequence: CASSFKEMSGNEQFF.